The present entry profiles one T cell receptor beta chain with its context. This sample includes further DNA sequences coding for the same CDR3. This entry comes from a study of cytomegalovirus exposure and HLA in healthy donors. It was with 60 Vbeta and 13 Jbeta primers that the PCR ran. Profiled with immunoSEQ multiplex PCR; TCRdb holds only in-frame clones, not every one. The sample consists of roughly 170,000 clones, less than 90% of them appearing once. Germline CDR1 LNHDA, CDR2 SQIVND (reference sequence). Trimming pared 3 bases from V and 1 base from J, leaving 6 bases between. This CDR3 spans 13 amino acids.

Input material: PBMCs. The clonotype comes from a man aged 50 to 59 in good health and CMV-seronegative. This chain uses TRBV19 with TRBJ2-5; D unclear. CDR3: CASSIQIQETQYF. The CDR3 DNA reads TGTGCCAGTAGTATTCAGATCCAAGAGACCCAGTACTTC.